The present T cell receptor (beta chain) was sequenced within a study of shared clonotypes between healthy human individuals (dated by TCRdb to the early 2020s). For the wider study: A few men and a couple of women, aged 18 to 49 years, made up the cohort. For each donor, CD4 naive and CD4 memory were each run on three plates, CD8 naive on two plates, and CD8 memory on one plate. The study deeply sequenced blood TCR repertoires of five healthy adults to estimate repertoire size and the extent of clonotype sharing between individuals. Libraries were prepared and TCR repertoires were sequenced by different laboratories using diverse techniques, in order to increase sequencing depth and limit assay-specific biases. Leukapheresis yielded between about 0.85 and 10 billion PBMCs per donor.

The full study reports these points: Pairwise subsampling indicated that sequencing depth was expected to affect the degree of clonotype sharing among donors. Incomplete sequencing was indicated by rarefaction of sorted-subset datasets, despite the large sequencing depth. Because the study included only a small number of donors, the genetic and exposure-history diversity represented was limited. Only blood was sampled, and tissue TCR repertoires likely differ from those in blood. Compared with non-shared clonotypes, clonotypes shared by all four sorted-subset donors had higher generation probabilities. Estimated clonotype richness was generally larger for naive than for memory subsets. Across four donors, roughly 5.1% of naive CD4, roughly 3.5% of naive CD8, 2% to 2.5% of memory CD4, and under 0.45% of memory CD8 clonotypes were shared.

Concerning this clone: Its antigen specificity is not known. No clone much larger than this one lies a single base away; base qualities are absent.

Using the deep immunoSEQ assay, TCR CDR3 regions were amplified from genomic DNA by multiplex PCR. Extracted genomic DNA from each cell subset was spread evenly across all wells of several immunoSEQ 96-well plates, with each plate serving as a replicate. Each replicate PCR for sorted subsets received around 210 ng genomic DNA, equal to tens of thousands of T cell genomes. The purified libraries were quantified using a Qubit 3.0 fluorometer, sized with a Bioanalyzer 2100, and then quantified again using the KAPA Library Quantification kit. Each immunoSEQ 96-well plate was sequenced on its own single-read 150-cycle Illumina NextSeq 550 flow cell. In the paper's pipeline: Because only junctional sequences without quality scores were contained in the immunoSEQ output, filtering matching that applied to full-length reads could not be performed. To assign V/J genes and CDR3, sequences were annotated using PyIR, a Python wrapper for IgBLAST v1.9, with IMGT germline references. Reads were filtered out if the reads had weak V/J assignments (E-value above 1e-6), no CDR3, stop codons, out-of-frame junctions, or ambiguous translated residues. V3J clonotypes were defined as sequences sharing an identical inferred V gene, J gene, and CDR3 amino acid sequence. Percentage overlap between repertoires was calculated by dividing the number of shared unique clonotypes by the size of the smaller repertoire. Repertoire richness was assessed with RTK rarefaction, the Chao1 estimator, and Recon v2.1 estimates of unobserved clonotypes. For all TCRbeta clonotypes obtained by the gDNA method from several donors, generation probabilities were computed with OLGA. Not all clones reach the TCRdb copy of this immuneACCESS table, which keeps in-frame sequences only. Checked studies attribute under half of the gap to unresolved V genes and leave the rest unexplained. V and J calls and clone size follow that table, whereas D and trimming were derived from the DNA. The sample data list some 2.4 million clones, and 93% of these were observed just once. The ten largest clones represent around 0.37% of the sample.

The donors were healthy, HIV-negative adults with no recently reported acute infections or vaccinations. Every donor was a Caucasian adult living in Nashville, Tennessee, USA. CD4+ T cells were enriched through magnetic negative selection, after which naive cells were positively selected on CD45RA and the remaining negative fraction served as the memory subset. After blood collection by leukapheresis, PBMCs were isolated using Ficoll-Histopaque density gradient centrifugation and then cryopreserved in the vapor phase of liquid nitrogen. Purity and quantity of every magnetically sorted T cell population were checked by analytical flow cytometry. Genomic DNA was isolated from every sorted fraction and measured by UV absorbance on a Nanodrop 2000c. V is cut by 3 bases and J by 3 bases, and the space between the germline ends is 14 bases. The germline V gene yields MDHEN for CDR1 and SYDVKM for CDR2. The CDR3 runs 15 residues from the cysteine to the phenylalanine. Only the CDR3 DNA stays, 45 bases, in frame from base 1.

The material sequenced was naive CD4+ T cells from PBMCs. The cell subset or site label here, explained by the study, means: CD45RA+ positively selected. The source of this sequence is a man aged 18-30 years in good health. Some clones in this sample may be carry-over from other donors' samples. The rearrangement combines TRBV28 with TRBJ1-1; the D gene lacks a confident call. The CDR3 corresponds to CASSFGGRLYTEAFF. In nucleotide form, the sequence is TGTGCCAGCAGTTTTGGAGGGAGACTTTACACTGAAGCTTTCTTT.